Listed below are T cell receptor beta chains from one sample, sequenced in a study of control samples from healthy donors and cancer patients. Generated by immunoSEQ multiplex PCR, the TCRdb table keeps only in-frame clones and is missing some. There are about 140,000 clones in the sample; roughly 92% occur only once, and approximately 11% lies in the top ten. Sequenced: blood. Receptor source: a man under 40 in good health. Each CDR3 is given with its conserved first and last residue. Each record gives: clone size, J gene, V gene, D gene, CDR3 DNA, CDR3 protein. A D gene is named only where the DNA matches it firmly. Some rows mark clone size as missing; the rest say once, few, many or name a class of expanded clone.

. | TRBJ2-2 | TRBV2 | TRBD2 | TGTGCCAGCAGTACCAGCGGGGCGAACACCGGGGAGCTGTTTTTT | CASSTSGANTGELFF
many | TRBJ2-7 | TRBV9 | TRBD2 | TGTGCCAGCAGCGGGACTAGCGACTACGAGCAGTACTTC | CASSGTSDYEQYF
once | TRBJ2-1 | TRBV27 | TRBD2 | TGTGCCAGCAGTTTAATCTTAAGCGGGGCTGCTTACAGTGAGCAGTTCTTC | CASSLILSGAAYSEQFF
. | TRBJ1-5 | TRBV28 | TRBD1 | TGTGCCAGCAGTTTATACTCAGGGGGCTTTGGTCAGCCCCAGCATTTT | CASSLYSGGFGQPQHF
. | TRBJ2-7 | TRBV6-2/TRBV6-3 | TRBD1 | TGTGCCAGCAGTCAGACAGGGGGACTCTACGAGCAGTACTTC | CASSQTGGLYEQYF
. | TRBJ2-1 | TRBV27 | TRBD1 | TGTGCCAGCAGTTTATCAGGGGGCACCTACAATGAGCAGTTCTTC | CASSLSGGTYNEQFF
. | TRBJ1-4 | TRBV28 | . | TGTGCCAGCAGTACCACCGGAGCAACTAATGAAAAACTGTTTTTT | CASSTTGATNEKLFF
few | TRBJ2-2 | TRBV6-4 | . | TGTGCCAGCAGTGGGGCTGCTCACACCGGGGAGCTGTTTTTT | CASSGAAHTGELFF
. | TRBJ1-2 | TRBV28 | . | TGTGCCAGCAGTTTATTTGGTATTGGGCAGGGGAACTATGGCTACACCTTC | CASSLFGIGQGNYGYTF
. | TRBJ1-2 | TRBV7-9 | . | TGTGCCAGCAGCTTTGGGGCAGGAGACTATGGCTACACCTTC | CASSFGAGDYGYTF
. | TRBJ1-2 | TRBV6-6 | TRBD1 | TGTGCCAGCAATAGGGGACAGGGGCCCTATGGCTACACCTTC | CASNRGQGPYGYTF
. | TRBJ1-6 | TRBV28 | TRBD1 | TGTGCCAGCAGTTTAGGGGACAGGGGTAATTCACCCCTCCACTTT | CASSLGDRGNSPLHF
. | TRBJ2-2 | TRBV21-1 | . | TGTGCCAGCAGGCTACAGGTCCGGGGGAAGATGAACACCGGGGAGCTGTTTTTT | CASRLQVRGKMNTGELFF
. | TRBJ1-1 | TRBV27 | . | TGTGCCAGCAGTGCCAGGACAGACCCCAGCGAAGCTTTCTTT | CASSARTDPSEAFF
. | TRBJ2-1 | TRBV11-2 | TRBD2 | TGTGCCAGCAGCCCACGCCCCGGGGGGGAGCAGTTCTTC | CASSPRPGGEQFF
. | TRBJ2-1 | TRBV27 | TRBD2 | TGTGCCAGCAGTTTCGTGTGGTTTGGGACTAGCGGGCTTAATGAGCAGTTCTTC | CASSFVWFGTSGLNEQFF
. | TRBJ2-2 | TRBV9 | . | TGTGCCAGCAGCGTCGGGCAGACCACCGGGGAGCTGTTTTTT | CASSVGQTTGELFF
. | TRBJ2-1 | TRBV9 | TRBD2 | TGTGCCAGCAGCGTTCTAGCGGGAGTCGGGGGTGAGCAGTTCTTC | CASSVLAGVGGEQFF
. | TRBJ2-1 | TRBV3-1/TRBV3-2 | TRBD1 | TGTGCCAGCAGCCAAGGGACAGGTCCCAAGAATGAGCAGTTCTTC | CASSQGTGPKNEQFF
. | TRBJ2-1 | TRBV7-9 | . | TGTGCCAGCAGCTTAGGCCCGCCACGCCACAATGAGCAGTTCTTC | CASSLGPPRHNEQFF
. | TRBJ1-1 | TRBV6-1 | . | TGTGCCAGCAGTGAATACGGGCAGAACACTGAAGCTTTCTTT | CASSEYGQNTEAFF
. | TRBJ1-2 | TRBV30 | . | TGTGCCTGGAGGGCGGAGACTAACTATGGCTACACCTTC | CAWRAETNYGYTF
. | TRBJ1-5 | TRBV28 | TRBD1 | TGTGCCAGCAGTTTCCAACAGGGGGCAGGTCAGCCCCAGCATTTT | CASSFQQGAGQPQHF
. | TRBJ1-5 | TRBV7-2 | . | TGTGCCAGCAGCTTAGCAGAGGGTCTGGGTCAGCCCCAGCATTTT | CASSLAEGLGQPQHF
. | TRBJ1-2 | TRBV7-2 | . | TGTGCCAGCAGCTTAAGGGAGCCCAATCGCGGCTACACCTTC | CASSLREPNRGYTF
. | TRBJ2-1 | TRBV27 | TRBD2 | TGTGCCAGCAGTTTAGGACTAGCGGGATTCGGCGAGCAGTTCTTC | CASSLGLAGFGEQFF
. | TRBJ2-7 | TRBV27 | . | TGTGCCAGCAATCTTCTTCCGGGGGTGGGGTTAGGGGAGCAGTACTTC | CASNLLPGVGLGEQYF
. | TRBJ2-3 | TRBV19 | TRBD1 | TGTGCCAGTAGGACAGGGGGGACCGGGGCAGATACGCAGTATTTT | CASRTGGTGADTQYF
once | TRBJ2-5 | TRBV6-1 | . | TGTGCCAGCAGTGACAGGTTATGGGAGACCCAGTACTTC | CASSDRLWETQYF
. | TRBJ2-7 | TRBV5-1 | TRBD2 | TGCGCCAGCAGCTCGACTGGACTAGCGAGGCATTTATCCGAGCAGTACTTC | CASSSTGLARHLSEQYF
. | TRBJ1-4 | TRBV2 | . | TGTGCCAGCCGTATTAGACAGACCTCAACTAATGAAAAACTGTTTTTT | CASRIRQTSTNEKLFF
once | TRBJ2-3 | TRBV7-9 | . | TGTGCCAGCATCCCTGTCGTGGGAGTGAGCACAGATACGCAGTATTTT | CASIPVVGVSTDTQYF
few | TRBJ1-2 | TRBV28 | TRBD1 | TGTGCCAGCAGTGTACGACAGGGAATCTACGGCTACACCTTC | CASSVRQGIYGYTF
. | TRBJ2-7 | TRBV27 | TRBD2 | TGTGCCAGCAGTGACCTTAGCGGGAGGGCCAGATACGAGCAGTACTTC | CASSDLSGRARYEQYF
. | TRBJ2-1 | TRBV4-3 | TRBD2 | TGCGCCAGCAGCCAGGAACTAGCGGGAGAATACAATGAGCAGTTCTTC | CASSQELAGEYNEQFF
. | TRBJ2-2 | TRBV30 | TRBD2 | TGTGCCTGGAAAATGACTAGCGGGATAACCGGGGAGCTGTTTTTT | CAWKMTSGITGELFF
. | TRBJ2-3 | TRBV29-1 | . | TGCAGCCTGCGGGTTAGCACAGATACGCAGTATTTT | CSLRVSTDTQYF
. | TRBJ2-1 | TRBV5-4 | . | TGTGCCAGCAGCTTGGAGAGAGAGTACAATGAGCAGTTCTTC | CASSLEREYNEQFF
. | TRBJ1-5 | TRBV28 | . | TGTGCCAGCAGTTTCGGGCGGCTTAGCAATCAGCCCCAGCATTTT | CASSFGRLSNQPQHF
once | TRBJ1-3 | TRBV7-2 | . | TGTGCCAGCAGCCTCCTCCAGGGCGCTGGAAACACCATATATTTT | CASSLLQGAGNTIYF
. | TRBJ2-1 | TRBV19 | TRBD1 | TGTGCCAGTAGCGACAGAGGGACAGGGGGCGAGGGGGAGCAGTTCTTC | CASSDRGTGGEGEQFF
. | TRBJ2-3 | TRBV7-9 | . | TGTGCCAGCAGCTCTACTAGCAGAGGAGGCACAGATACGCAGTATTTT | CASSSTSRGGTDTQYF
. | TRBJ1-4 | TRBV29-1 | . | TGCAGCGTTGTGGGGGGACAACCAACTAATGAAAAACTGTTTTTT | CSVVGGQPTNEKLFF